The 19 T cell receptor beta chains in this list originate from one sample, sequenced in a study of cytomegalovirus exposure and HLA in healthy donors. Vbeta (60) and Jbeta (13) primers were used in the PCR. TCRdb's table, derived via immunoSEQ multiplex PCR, lists solely in-frame clones and lacks some. The profile shows some 130,000 clones, roughly 77% of them singletons. Material: PBMCs. These receptors came from a female donor in good health and CMV-seronegative.

This chain uses TRBV9 with TRBJ1-2, with 8 bases lining up with TRBD1. The J segment lost 1 base and the V segment lost 3 bases, leaving 14 bases of the junction unmatched. In germline, CDR1 is SGDLS, CDR2 YYNGEE. CDR3 length equals 18 residues. CDR3 in amino acids: CASSAIKDRVPVNYGYTF. CDR3 DNA: TGTGCCAGCAGCGCCATTAAGGACAGGGTCCCTGTTAACTATGGCTACACCTTC.

This clone was counted a few times. A read error may produce the germline difference seen at one junction end. This chain joins TRBV10-3 and TRBJ1-2, with 12 bases matching TRBD1. Germline CDR1 is ENHRY and CDR2 is SYGVKD. The CDR3 runs 14 residues. Written as DNA, the CDR3 is TGTGCCATCCGCGGGACAGGGGGCGATCCGGAGGAAGTCTTC. Protein sequence: CAIRGTGGDPEEVF.

This chain uses TRBV7-2 with TRBJ1-5; D not certain. Trimming left V 5 bases short and J 4 bases short, with 15 bases between. From germline, CDR1 is SGHTA and CDR2 FQGNSA. The CDR3 runs to 15 residues. In nucleotides, the CDR3 is TGTGCCAGCAGCACAGATATAAGTTGGAATCAGCCCCAGCATTTT. The encoded protein is CASSTDISWNQPQHF.

This sequence joins TRBV29-1 and TRBJ2-3; TRBD2 aligns across 8 bases. The germline V gene has CDR1 SQVTM and CDR2 ANQGSEA. This CDR3 comprises 15 residues. V lost 3 bases and J lost 3; bases outside the gene matches: 8. The CDR3 coding sequence is TGCAGCGTTGACGGGCGGGAGGTGGGGACAGATACGCAGTATTTT. It encodes CSVDGREVGTDTQYF.

The gene calls are TRBV7-3 and TRBJ2-2, with D maybe TRBD2 (5 bases). Trimming took 1 base from V and 5 from J, leaving 8 bases between them. CDR3 size: 14 residues. Germline lookup yields CDR1 SGHTA and CDR2 FQGTGA. The CDR3 spells CASSLRGVTGELFF. DNA for the CDR3: TGTGCCAGCAGCTTAAGGGGAGTGACCGGGGAGCTGTTTTTT.

A few counts support this clone. The J gene is TRBJ2-7, the V gene TRBV27, with D possibly matching TRBD2 (6 bases). CDR1 and CDR2 from the germline V gene are MNHEY and SMNVEV (reference sequence). Trimming shortened V by 6 bases and J by 2 bases, and 17 bases separated the two germline ends. This CDR3 is built from 15 residues. The CDR3 is CASSPVSGQPYEQYF. Here the CDR3 DNA reads TGTGCCAGCAGCCCTGTTAGCGGTCAGCCCTACGAGCAGTACTTC.

The rearrangement links TRBV10-3 to TRBJ2-7; D unclear. V was trimmed by 4 bases and J by 3 bases, leaving 13 bases between them. This CDR3 comprises 14 residues. CDR1 and CDR2 (germline): ENHRY, SYGVKD. CDR3 protein: CAISGGRGVYEQYF. The CDR3 DNA reads as TGTGCCATCAGTGGAGGCAGAGGAGTCTACGAGCAGTACTTC.

V gene TRBV10-1 combines with J gene TRBJ2-7; TRBD1 matches 7 bases. CDR3 length equals 13 residues. Germline CDR1 and CDR2: WNHNN and SYGVQD (reference sequence). The V segment lost 6 bases and the J segment 3 bases; nucleotides outside the gene matches: 5. DNA for the CDR3: TGCGCCAGCAGGGCCGGGACAGACTACGAGCAGTACTTC. Protein: CASRAGTDYEQYF.

The chain links TRBV9 to TRBJ2-3, with a weak D call TRBD2 (6 bases). The CDR3 consists of 15 residues. Germline assignment: CDR1 SGDLS and CDR2 YYNGEE. V was cut by 0 bases and J by 2 bases, with 10 bases left in between. CDR3 bases: TGTGCCAGCAGCGTAGGACTAGGAATCACAGATACGCAGTATTTT. It codes for CASSVGLGITDTQYF.

This rearrangement joins TRBV4-3 to TRBJ1-2; D unclear. CDR1 LGHNA and CDR2 YSLEER come from the germline V gene. Trimming removed 1 base from V and 4 bases from J, with 13 bases in between. This CDR3 is 15 amino acids long. The CDR3 DNA follows: TGCGCCAGCAGCCAAGTGGCAGGTTCGGCCTATGGCTACACCTTC. Translated: CASSQVAGSAYGYTF.

The chain uses TRBV9 and TRBJ2-1; 12 nucleotides agree with TRBD2. Germline loops: CDR1 SGDLS, CDR2 YYNGEE. The V segment lost 0 bases and the J segment 8 bases; nucleotides outside the gene matches: 6. CDR3 length equals 16 residues. CDR3 amino acids: CASSVVPTSGGYEQFF. The CDR3 nucleotides read TGTGCCAGCAGCGTAGTCCCGACTAGCGGGGGCTATGAGCAGTTCTTC.

CDR3 sequence (DNA): TGCGCCAGCAGCTTGGCCGGGGGGATGAGCTCCTACAATGAGCAGTTCTTC. This translates into CASSLAGGMSSYNEQFF. This sequence joins TRBV5-1 and TRBJ2-1; 7 bases are shared with TRBD2. CDR1 SGHRS and CDR2 YFSETQ come from the germline V gene. This CDR3 spans 17 amino acids. Trimming at V came to 0 bases and at J to 0 bases, leaving 6 bases not matched to a gene.

This chain connects TRBV12-5 to TRBJ2-7; D unresolved. Germline CDR1 reads LGHNT; CDR2 reads FRNRAP. The CDR3 length is 14 residues. V shed 2 bases and J shed 9 bases, with 17 bases lying between them. The CDR3 nucleotides are TGTGCTAGTGGTTTGTACCCGCTAGAGCCCGGGCAGTACTTC. Encoded protein: CASGLYPLEPGQYF.

This clone was seen once. This chain joins TRBV28 and TRBJ2-4; no definite D call. There are 14 residues in the CDR3. Trimming took 8 bases from V and 2 from J, leaving 13 bases between them. The V gene's germline CDR1 is MDHEN and CDR2 SYDVKM. CDR3: CASSPADSKNIQYF. The CDR3 region has the DNA TGTGCCAGCTCACCGGCCGACTCCAAAAACATTCAGTACTTC.

This clone was detected a few times. The chain joins TRBV6-1 to TRBJ2-1; the match to TRBD2 covers 8 bases. The germline V gene has CDR1 MNHNS and CDR2 SASEGT. This CDR3 region has 13 residues. The junction had 5 bases not matched to a gene; V was cut back by 10 bases and J by 3 bases. This CDR3 reads CATGTRRYNEQFF. The CDR3 region has the DNA TGTGCCACCGGGACTAGACGCTACAATGAGCAGTTCTTC.

This chain links TRBV19 with TRBJ1-3, with a weak D call TRBD1 (6 bases). Trimming removed 5 bases at V and 0 bases at J, with 14 bases between. CDR1 and CDR2 (germline): LNHDA, SQIVND (reference sequence). The CDR3 has 16 residues. The CDR3 here is CASSLLQGLSGNTIYF. CDR3 nucleotide sequence: TGTGCCAGTAGTCTACTACAGGGCCTCTCTGGAAACACCATATATTTT.

This chain's CDR3 is CASSSAVEQYF. CDR3 DNA sequence: TGTGCCAGCAGCTCCGCGGTCGAGCAGTACTTC. J is TRBJ2-7 and V is TRBV7-2; D ambiguous. Germline loops: CDR1 SGHTA, CDR2 FQGNSA. This CDR3 is 11 amino acids long. Trimming took off 4 bases at V and 6 bases at J, with 7 bases between the two ends.

The chain uses TRBV4-3 and TRBJ2-5; maybe TRBD2 (6 bases). V lost 9 bases, J lost 4 bases, and 15 bases lay in between. The CDR3 sequence is 13 residues long. Germline CDR1 is LGHNA and CDR2 is YSLEER. DNA of the CDR3: TGCGCCAGTGGAGGGGCTCTGGGAGAGACCCAGTACTTC. Its translation: CASGGALGETQYF.

The genes are TRBV5-1 and TRBJ2-6, with D uncertain. The CDR3 consists of 12 residues. CDR1 is SGHRS, CDR2 YFSETQ, per germline. Trimming took off 7 bases at V and 2 bases at J, with 4 bases between the two ends. CDR3 nucleotide sequence: TGCGCCAGCTCTCCTGGGGCCAACGTCCTGACTTTC. It encodes CASSPGANVLTF.